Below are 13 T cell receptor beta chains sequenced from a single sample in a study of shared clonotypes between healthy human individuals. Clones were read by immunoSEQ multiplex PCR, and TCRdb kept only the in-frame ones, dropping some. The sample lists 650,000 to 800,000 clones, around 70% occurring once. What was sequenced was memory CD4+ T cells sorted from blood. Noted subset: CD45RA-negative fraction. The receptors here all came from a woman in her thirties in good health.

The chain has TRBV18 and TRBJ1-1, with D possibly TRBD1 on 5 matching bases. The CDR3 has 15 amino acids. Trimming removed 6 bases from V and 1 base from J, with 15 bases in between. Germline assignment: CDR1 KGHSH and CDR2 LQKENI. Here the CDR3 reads CASSLAGRSNTEAFF. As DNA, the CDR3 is TGTGCCAGCTCGCTGGCGGGACGCTCGAACACTGAAGCTTTCTTT.

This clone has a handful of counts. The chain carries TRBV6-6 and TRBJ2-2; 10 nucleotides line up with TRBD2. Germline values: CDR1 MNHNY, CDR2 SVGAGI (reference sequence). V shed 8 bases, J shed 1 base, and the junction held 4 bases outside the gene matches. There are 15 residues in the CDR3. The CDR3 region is CASVQREGNTGELFF. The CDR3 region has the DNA TGTGCCAGCGTCCAGCGGGAGGGGAACACCGGGGAGCTGTTTTTT.

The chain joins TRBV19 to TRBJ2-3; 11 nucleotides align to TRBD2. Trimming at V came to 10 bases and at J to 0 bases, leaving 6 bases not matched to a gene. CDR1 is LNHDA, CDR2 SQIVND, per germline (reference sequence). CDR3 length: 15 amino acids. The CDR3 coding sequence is TGTGCCACTATCCGGACTAGCGGGAGCACAGATACGCAGTATTTT. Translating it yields CATIRTSGSTDTQYF.

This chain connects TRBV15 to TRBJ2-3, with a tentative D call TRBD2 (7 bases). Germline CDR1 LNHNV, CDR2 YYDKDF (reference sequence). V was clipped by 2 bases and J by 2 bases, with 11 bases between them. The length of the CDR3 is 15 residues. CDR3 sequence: CATSRQGTITDTQYF. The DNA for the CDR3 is TGTGCCACCAGCAGACAGGGGACTATCACAGATACGCAGTATTTT.

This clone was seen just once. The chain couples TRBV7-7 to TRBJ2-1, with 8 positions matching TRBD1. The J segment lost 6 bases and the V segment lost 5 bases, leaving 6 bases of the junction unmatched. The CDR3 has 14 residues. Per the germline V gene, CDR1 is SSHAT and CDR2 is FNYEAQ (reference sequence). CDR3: CASSGQGTGNEQFF. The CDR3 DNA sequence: TGTGCCAGCAGCGGACAGGGTACGGGCAATGAGCAGTTCTTC.

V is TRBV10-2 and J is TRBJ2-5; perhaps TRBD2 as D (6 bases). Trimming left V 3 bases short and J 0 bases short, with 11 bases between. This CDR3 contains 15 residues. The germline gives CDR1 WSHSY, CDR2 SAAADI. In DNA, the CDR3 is TGCGCCAGCAGTGATGGTGGGAGGTACCAAGAGACCCAGTACTTC. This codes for CASSDGGRYQETQYF.

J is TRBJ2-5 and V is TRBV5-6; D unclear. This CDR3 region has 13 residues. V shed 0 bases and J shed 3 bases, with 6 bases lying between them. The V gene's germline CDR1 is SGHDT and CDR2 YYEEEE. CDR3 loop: CASSLDKEETQYF. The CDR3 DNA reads TGTGCCAGCAGCTTGGACAAGGAAGAGACCCAGTACTTC.

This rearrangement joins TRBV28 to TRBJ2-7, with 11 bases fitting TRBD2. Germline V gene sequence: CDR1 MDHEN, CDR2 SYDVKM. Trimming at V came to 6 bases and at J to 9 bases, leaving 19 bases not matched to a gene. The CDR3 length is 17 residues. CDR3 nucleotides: TGTGCCAGCAGGGAGGGCCCTTATAGCGGGAGGGCCTGGGGGCAGTACTTC. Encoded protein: CASREGPYSGRAWGQYF.

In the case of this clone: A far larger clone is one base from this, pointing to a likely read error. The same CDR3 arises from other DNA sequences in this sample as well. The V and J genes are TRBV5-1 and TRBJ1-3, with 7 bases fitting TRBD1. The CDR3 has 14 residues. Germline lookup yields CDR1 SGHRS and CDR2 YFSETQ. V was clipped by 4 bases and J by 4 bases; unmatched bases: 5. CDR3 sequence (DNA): TGCGCCAGCAGCCCAGGGACAGCGGGAAACACCATATATTTT. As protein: CASSPGTAGNTIYF.

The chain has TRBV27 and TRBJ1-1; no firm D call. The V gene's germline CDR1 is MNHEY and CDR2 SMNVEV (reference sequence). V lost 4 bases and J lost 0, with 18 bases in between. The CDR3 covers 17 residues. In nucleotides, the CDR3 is TGTGCCAGCAGTTCCTTCAAGGGAGCGGCCATGAACACTGAAGCTTTCTTT. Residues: CASSSFKGAAMNTEAFF.

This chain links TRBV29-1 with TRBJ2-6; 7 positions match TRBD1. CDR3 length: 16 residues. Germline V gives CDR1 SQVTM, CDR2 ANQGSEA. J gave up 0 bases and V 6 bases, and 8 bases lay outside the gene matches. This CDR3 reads CSVPRDSLSGANVLTF. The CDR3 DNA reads TGCAGCGTCCCCCGGGACAGCCTCTCTGGGGCCAACGTCCTGACTTTC.

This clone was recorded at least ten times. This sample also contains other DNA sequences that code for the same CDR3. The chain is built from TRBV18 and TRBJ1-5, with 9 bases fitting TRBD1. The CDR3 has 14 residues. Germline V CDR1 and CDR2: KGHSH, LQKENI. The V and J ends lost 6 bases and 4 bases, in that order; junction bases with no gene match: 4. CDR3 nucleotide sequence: TGTGCCAGCTCTCCGACAGGGGGGAATCAGCCCCAGCATTTT. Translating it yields CASSPTGGNQPQHF.

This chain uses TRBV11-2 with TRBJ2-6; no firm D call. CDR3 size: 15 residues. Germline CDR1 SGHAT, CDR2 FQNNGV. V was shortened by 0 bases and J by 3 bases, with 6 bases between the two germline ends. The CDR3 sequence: CASSLDRFGANVLTF. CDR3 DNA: TGTGCCAGCAGCTTAGACCGCTTTGGGGCCAACGTCCTGACTTTC.